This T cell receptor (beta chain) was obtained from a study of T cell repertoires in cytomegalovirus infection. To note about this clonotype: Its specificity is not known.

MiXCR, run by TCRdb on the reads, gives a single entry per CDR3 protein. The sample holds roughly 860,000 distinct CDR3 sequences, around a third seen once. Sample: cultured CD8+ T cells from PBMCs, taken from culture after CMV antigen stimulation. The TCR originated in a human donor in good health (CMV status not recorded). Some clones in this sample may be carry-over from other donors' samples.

The CDR3 here is CASSLGFRGTQYF. The CDR3 bases are TGTGCCAGCAGCTTGGGGTTTAGAGGGACCCAGTACTTC. This chain joins TRBV7-2 and TRBJ2-5; D gene ambiguous. V was cut by 3 bases and J by 7 bases, with 12 bases left in between. The CDR3 covers 13 residues. Germline CDR1 is SGHTA and CDR2 is FQGNSA. The entire variable domain, with the rest obtained from reference TRBV7-2 and TRBJ2-5, is as follows: GAGVSQSPSNKVTEKGKDVELRCDPISGHTALYWYRQSLGQGLEFLIYFQGNSAPDKSGLPSDRFSAERTGGSVSTLTIQRTQQEDSAVYLCASSLGFRGTQYFGPGTRLLVL.